This T cell receptor (beta chain) is drawn from a study of technical replicates of blood from four donors. Sequenced by immunoSEQ multiplex PCR; TCRdb stores in-frame clones only, minus some. The table includes about 97,000 clones, approximately 95% detected once. CDR1 and CDR2 from the germline V gene are SGHTS and YDEGEE. Trimming took off 6 bases at V and 11 bases at J, with 14 bases between the two ends. This CDR3 is built from 11 residues. Sequencing input: T cells isolated from PBMCs. The rearrangement joins TRBV5-8 to TRBJ1-1, with no clear D. This receptor was identified in a human donor in good health. CDR3 residues: CASNFVYEAFF. CDR3 DNA sequence: TGTGCCAGCAACTTTGTCTATGAGGCTTTCTTT.